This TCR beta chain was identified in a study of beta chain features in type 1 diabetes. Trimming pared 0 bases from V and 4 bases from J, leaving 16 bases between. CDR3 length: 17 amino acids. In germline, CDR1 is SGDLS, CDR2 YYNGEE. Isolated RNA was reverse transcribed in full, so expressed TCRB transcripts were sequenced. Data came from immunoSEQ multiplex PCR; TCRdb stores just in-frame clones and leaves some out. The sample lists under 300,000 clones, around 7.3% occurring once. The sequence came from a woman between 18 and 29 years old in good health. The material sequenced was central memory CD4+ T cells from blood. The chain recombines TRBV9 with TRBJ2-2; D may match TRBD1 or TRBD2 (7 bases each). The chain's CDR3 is CASSVATGRGGTGELFF. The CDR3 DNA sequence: TGTGCCAGCAGCGTAGCTACAGGCAGGGGGGGCACCGGGGAGCTGTTTTTT.